Listed below are T cell receptor beta chains from one sample, sequenced in a study of blood T cell repertoires in COVID-19. Clones were sequenced by immunoSEQ multiplex PCR, and TCRdb holds only the in-frame ones, with some missing. The sample contains approximately 470,000 clones, roughly 87% of which appear only once. The sequenced material came from PBMCs or T cells enriched from blood (not recorded which). These receptors came from a woman under 30 who had recovered from COVID-19. Both conserved end residues are part of each CDR3. The order of the fields is J gene, V gene, clone size, D gene, CDR3 protein, CDR3 DNA. A D gene is named only where the DNA matches it firmly. Not every row has a clone size; where given, it reads once, few, many or a size class.

>TRBJ1-5|TRBV5-6|few|NA
CASKRGASNQPQHF
TGTGCCAGCAAACGGGGGGCTAGCAATCAGCCCCAGCATTTT
>TRBJ2-5|TRBV28|NA|TRBD2
CASSLGGAGETQYF
TGTGCCAGCAGTCTCGGGGGGGCTGGGGAGACCCAGTACTTC
>TRBJ2-3|TRBV6-6|NA|NA
CASIGGPGADTQYF
TGTGCCAGCATTGGGGGCCCAGGGGCAGATACGCAGTATTTT
>TRBJ1-1|TRBV5-1|NA|NA
CASSLAVSAGNTEAFF
TGCGCCAGCAGTTTAGCGGTCTCGGCGGGGAACACTGAAGCTTTCTTT
>TRBJ1-1|TRBV29-1|NA|NA
CSVAPGGNTEAFF
TGCAGCGTCGCCCCGGGGGGGAACACTGAAGCTTTCTTT
>TRBJ2-7|TRBV6-5|NA|NA
CASRQSSYEQYF
TGTGCCAGCCGACAGAGCTCCTACGAGCAGTACTTC
>TRBJ2-4|TRBV7-8|NA|NA
CASSFGGVDKNIQYF
TGTGCCAGCAGCTTTGGCGGGGTGGACAAAAACATTCAGTACTTC
>TRBJ1-2|TRBV2|NA|NA
CASSGGERNYGYTF
TGTGCCAGCAGTGGCGGAGAGAGAAACTATGGCTACACCTTC
>TRBJ2-2|TRBV7-9|NA|NA
CASSPVGGTGELFF
TGTGCCAGCAGCCCCGTTGGAGGCACCGGGGAGCTGTTTTTT
>TRBJ2-3|TRBV7-9|NA|TRBD2
CASSDLGGKKDTQYF
TGTGCCAGCAGCGACCTGGGGGGGAAAAAAGATACGCAGTATTTT
>TRBJ2-2|TRBV10-2|once|NA
CASSSGRAGTGELFF
TGCGCCAGCAGCTCTGGGCGGGCGGGCACCGGGGAGCTGTTTTTT
>TRBJ1-1|TRBV30|NA|TRBD1
CAWSDWTGMSPNTEAFF
TGTGCCTGGAGTGACTGGACAGGGATGAGCCCGAACACTGAAGCTTTCTTT
>TRBJ1-1|TRBV10-3|NA|TRBD1
CAIMAVQGASEAFF
TGTGCCATCATGGCAGTACAGGGGGCCTCTGAAGCTTTCTTT
>TRBJ1-4|TRBV6-5|NA|NA
CASSWGGANEKLFF
TGTGCCAGCAGTTGGGGGGGCGCTAATGAAAAACTGTTTTTT
>TRBJ1-4|TRBV19|NA|NA
CASGLTGIDRGGEKLFF
TGTGCCAGCGGGCTTACAGGGATCGATCGCGGGGGTGAAAAACTGTTTTTT
>TRBJ1-3|TRBV28|NA|NA
CASSSDSLLNTIYF
TGTGCCAGCAGTTCTGATTCTTTACTAAACACCATATATTTT
>TRBJ2-7|TRBV7-9|few|NA
CASSRYPQTYEQYF
TGTGCCAGCAGCCGGTACCCTCAGACATACGAGCAGTACTTC